This T cell receptor (beta chain) stems from a study of T cells in Graves' hyperthyroidism and ophthalmopathy. General study findings and limits: A 13 V-J signature model discriminated ophthalmopathy versus stable hyperthyroidism. Among clonotypes expanded in thyroid above 0.001, most were also found in blood.

From germline, CDR1 is LNHNV and CDR2 YYDKDF (reference sequence). Between the trimmed V and J ends, which lost 0 bases and 5 bases, there was a span of 16 bases. The CDR3 extends over 16 amino acids. When ophthalmopathy did not progress within 18 months, Graves' hyperthyroidism was considered stable. Pregnant or lactating patients were excluded, as were those with uncontrolled infection or other autoimmune disease. Notes on this clonotype: Antigen unknown.

RNA transcripts gave rise to amplified TCR beta CDR3 regions. Carried out on the TCR CDR3, a first-round RT-PCR used the HTBI primer set. TCRdb itself ran the multiplex PCR reads through MiXCR, one entry per CDR3 protein. The repertoire includes about 510,000 distinct CDR3 sequences, about 15% of them detected once, and about 15% sits in the top ten. This sequence was found in a woman in her 40s with Graves' hyperthyroidism. Input material: blood. The chain uses TRBV15 and TRBJ2-5, with D possibly TRBD2 on 6 matching bases. DNA for the CDR3: TGTGCCACCAGCAGAGATAATCCCCATGCGGGGGAGACCCAGTACTTC. Amino acids: CATSRDNPHAGETQYF.